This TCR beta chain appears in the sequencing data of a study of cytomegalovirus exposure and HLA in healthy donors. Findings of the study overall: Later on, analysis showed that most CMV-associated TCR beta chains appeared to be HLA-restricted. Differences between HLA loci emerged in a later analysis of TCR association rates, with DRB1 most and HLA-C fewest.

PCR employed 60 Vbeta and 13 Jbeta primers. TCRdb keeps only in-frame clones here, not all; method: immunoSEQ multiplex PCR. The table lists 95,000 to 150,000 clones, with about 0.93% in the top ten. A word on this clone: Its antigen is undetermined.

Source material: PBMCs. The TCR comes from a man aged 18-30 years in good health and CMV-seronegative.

The CDR3 coding sequence is TGTGCCTGGAGTGTAGTCAGAGGAAACACCATATATTTT. The encoded protein is CAWSVVRGNTIYF. This chain connects TRBV30 to TRBJ1-3, with D uncertain. This CDR3 spans 13 amino acids. Trimming stripped 0 bases from V and 4 bases from J, with 7 bases between. The germline V gene encodes CDR1 GTSNPN and CDR2 SVGIG (reference sequence).